Below, one T cell receptor (beta chain) is given with its context. Its cognate antigen is unknown. The template used for profiling TCR beta VDJ and CDR3 was genomic DNA. In TCRdb, the reads were re-called with MiXCR into one record per CDR3 protein. Of fewer than 250,000 distinct CDR3 sequences in the sample, 50% to 55% were seen once. These data are taken from a study of CD8+CD57+ T cells in acquired aplastic anemia. Looking at the study overall: The average read count for CD4+ cells in healthy donors was around 11 million.

The study, taken as a whole, reports: Overlap between patients and controls comprised about 28 CD8+ CDR3 sequences.

The CDR3 loop spans 13 amino acids. Trimming shortened V by 4 bases and J by 1 base, and 10 bases separated the two germline ends. Germline assignment: CDR1 DFQATT and CDR2 SNEGSKA (reference sequence). The chain employs TRBV20-1 and TRBJ1-1; possibly TRBD1 for D (5 bases). The TCR was taken from a human donor in good health, serving as a control. The sample consisted of sorted CD4+, CD8+, or CD8+CD57+ T cells (not recorded which) from PBMCs. CDR3 sequence: CSANTGGNTEAFF. The CDR3 DNA reads TGCAGTGCTAACACAGGAGGGAACACTGAAGCTTTCTTT.